The present T cell receptor beta chain was sequenced within a study of T cell responses to AZD1222 COVID-19 vaccine. Study-level points and caveats: Females made up more of the donors, who were largely white British, and clonal diversity may have come out too low. The study found vaccine-associated CD4 TCRs spanning spike, dominant at 160-218 and 743-854.

Some clones are missing from TCRdb's copy, which holds only in-frame ones; the method was immunoSEQ multiplex PCR. Of 40,000 to 55,000 clones in the sample, 70% to 90% were seen once. With regard to this clone: Antigen unknown.

The origin of this receptor is an adult who received the AZD1222 COVID-19 vaccine. The sequences come from peripheral blood, collected 28 days after the second AZD1222 dose.

The CDR3 region is CASSQYRGTEAFF. The CDR3 nucleotides read TGTGCCAGTAGTCAATACAGGGGGACTGAAGCTTTCTTT. The V gene is TRBV19, the J gene TRBJ1-1, with 8 bases that match TRBD1. CDR3 length: 13 amino acids. V shed 5 bases and J 5 bases; nucleotides not matched to a gene: 4. Germline V gene data show CDR1 as LNHDA and CDR2 as SQIVND (reference sequence). The whole variable domain, filled in from reference TRBV19 and TRBJ1-1, reads DGGITQSPKYLFRKEGQNVTLSCEQNLNHDAMYWYRQDPGQGLRLIYYSQIVNDFQKGDIAEGYSVSREKKESFPLTVTSAQKNPTAFYLCASSQYRGTEAFFGQGTRLTVV.